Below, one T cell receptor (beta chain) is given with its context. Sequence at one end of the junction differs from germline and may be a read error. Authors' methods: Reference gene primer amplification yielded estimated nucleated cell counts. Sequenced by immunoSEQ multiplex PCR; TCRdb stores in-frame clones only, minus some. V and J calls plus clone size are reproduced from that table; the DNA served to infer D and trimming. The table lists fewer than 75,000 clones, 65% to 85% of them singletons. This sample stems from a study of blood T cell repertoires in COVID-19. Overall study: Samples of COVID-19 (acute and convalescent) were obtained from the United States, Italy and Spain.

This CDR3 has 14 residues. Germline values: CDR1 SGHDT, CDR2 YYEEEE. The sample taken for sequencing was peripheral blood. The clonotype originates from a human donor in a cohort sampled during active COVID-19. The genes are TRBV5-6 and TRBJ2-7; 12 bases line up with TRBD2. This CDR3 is CASSLASLAGGPCF. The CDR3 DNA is TGTGCCAGCAGCTTGGCCTCACTAGCGGGGGGCCCTTGCTTC.